One sample yielded the 18 T cell receptor beta chains listed below, sequenced in a study of T cells in women clearing cervical HPV infection. Sequenced by immunoSEQ multiplex PCR; TCRdb stores in-frame clones only, minus some. Its table records roughly 36,000 clones. Sequenced input: blood buffy coat. The receptor set was obtained from a woman between 18 and 69 years old with a cervical HPV16 infection that either progressed to CIN3+ or cleared (not recorded which).

For this clone: The read stops 3 residues short of the end of the CDR3; the missing end is completed from the germline J gene. The chain is built from TRBV5-1 and TRBJ2-3; 11 nucleotides align to TRBD2. V lost 0 bases and J lost 2; bases outside the gene matches: 8. The V gene's germline CDR1 is SGHRS and CDR2 YFSETQ. This CDR3 region has 18 residues. The sequenced part of the CDR3 DNA is TGCGCCAGCAGCTTGGAAGGGACTAGCGGCACCTACACAGATACG. Protein product: CASSLEGTSGTYTDT. The full CDR3 protein reads CASSLEGTSGTYTDTQYF.

With respect to this clone: The CDR3 end lies 3 residues beyond the end of the read and is filled in from the germline J gene. V gene TRBV7-8 combines with J gene TRBJ2-1; 8 nucleotides match TRBD1. Per germline, CDR1 SGHVS and CDR2 FQNEAQ. Trimming took 4 bases from V and 4 from J; bases not matched to a gene: 15. The CDR3 length is 18 residues. The sequenced CDR3 bases are TGTGCCAGCAGCTCAGGTGGGCAGGGGGCCCTGGAGTACAATGAG. Amino acids: CASSSGGQGALEYNE. The CDR3 reads in full as CASSSGGQGALEYNEQFF.

A word on this clone: The read terminates 3 residues ahead of where the CDR3 ends, so the germline J gene completes it. The chain uses TRBV5-4 and TRBJ2-3; 12 bases map to TRBD2. CDR1 is SGHNT and CDR2 is YYREEE in the germline V gene (reference sequence). Trimming cost V 4 bases and J 2 bases; bases outside gene matches: 5. The CDR3 sequence is 16 residues long. The part of the CDR3 DNA that was read is TGTGCCAGCAGCACCGGACTAGCGGGGTCCACAGATACG. Its translation is CASSTGLAGSTDT. In full, the CDR3 is CASSTGLAGSTDTQYF.

About this clone: The CDR3 extends 3 residues past the end of the read, so its final part is completed from the germline J gene. The J gene is TRBJ2-2, the V gene TRBV7-7, with a weak D call TRBD2 (5 bases). Germline V gene lookup returns CDR1 SSHAT and CDR2 FNYEAQ (reference sequence). V dropped 2 bases and J dropped 5 bases, with 12 bases sitting between them. The CDR3 consists of 15 residues. The part of the CDR3 DNA that was read is TGTGCCAGCAGCTTAAGAGACTACTATACCGGGGAG. Encoded protein: CASSLRDYYTGE. The complete CDR3 reads CASSLRDYYTGELFF.

On this clone: The observed sequence ends 3 residues before the CDR3 terminus, with the missing tail filled in from the germline J gene. The V and J genes are TRBV10-2 and TRBJ2-7; tentative D call: TRBD1 (6 bases). Per the germline V gene, CDR1 is WSHSY and CDR2 is SAAADI. The CDR3 loop spans 15 amino acids. The V end lost 2 bases, the J end lost 2 bases, and 13 bases lay between the germline ends. Incomplete CDR3 DNA: TGCGCCAGCAGTGAGGAGTTTCGGACAGCCTACGAG. This encodes CASSEEFRTAYE. The complete CDR3 protein is CASSEEFRTAYEQYF.

About this clone itself: The CDR3 is cut off 3 residues early in the read; its end comes from the germline J gene. This chain connects TRBV20-1 to TRBJ2-3, with TRBD2 matching 11 bases. Per the germline V gene, CDR1 is DFQATT and CDR2 is SNEGSKA (reference sequence). This CDR3 is 18 amino acids long. V was clipped by 0 bases and J by 0 bases; unmatched bases: 8. CDR3 protein: CSARELAGVHSSTDTQYF. The sequenced part of the CDR3 DNA is TGCAGTGCTAGAGAACTAGCGGGGGTCCATTCTAGCACAGATACG.

Concerning this clone itself: The CDR3 end falls 3 residues outside the read, so it is completed with the germline J gene. This rearrangement joins TRBV4-2 to TRBJ2-7; the D gene is possibly TRBD2 (6 bases). There are 15 residues in the CDR3. The germline CDR1 and CDR2 sequences are LGHNA and YNFKEQ. Trimming removed 3 bases from V and 3 bases from J, with 15 bases in between. The sequenced CDR3 bases are TGTGCCAGCAGCCAGGAAGCTAGCGCTAGCTACGAG. Encoded protein: CASSQEASASYE. The complete CDR3 reads CASSQEASASYEQYF.

As to this clone: The read is 3 residues too short to cover the CDR3 end, so that end is filled in from the germline J gene. V usage is TRBV6-1 and J usage is TRBJ2-7; TRBD2 agrees at 7 bases. CDR1 and CDR2 (germline): MNHNS, SASEGT. J gave up 4 bases and V 1 base, and 7 bases lay outside the gene matches. This CDR3 has 15 residues. This CDR3 is CASSEGGGSLYEQYF. CDR3 bases read: TGTGCCAGCAGTGAAGGAGGCGGGAGTCTATACGAG.

On this clone itself: Read data end 3 residues before the CDR3 end; the end is taken from the germline J gene. The chain is built from TRBV12-3 or TRBV12-4 and TRBJ2-2, with D unresolved. V lost 6 bases and J lost 3, with 11 bases in between. The CDR3 totals 14 residues. CDR3 sequence reads: CASRYIRDTGELFF. The part of the CDR3 DNA that was read is TGTGCCAGCAGATACATAAGAGACACCGGGGAG.

Turning to this clone: With the read ending 3 residues before the CDR3 end, the germline J gene is used to fill in that end. J is TRBJ1-2 and V is TRBV9; the D gene is possibly TRBD1 (5 bases). This CDR3 contains 13 residues. Germline loops: CDR1 SGDLS, CDR2 YYNGEE. Deletions cut 0 bases from V and 6 bases from J, with 9 bases between. CDR3 sequence: CASSVAGNDGYTF. The sequenced CDR3 bases are TGTGCCAGCAGCGTAGCAGGGAATGATGGC.

As regards this clone: The read ends 3 residues shy of where the CDR3 ends; the end is completed using the germline J gene. The chain recombines TRBV7-9 with TRBJ1-1; D unclear. The germline V and J ends were trimmed by 5 bases and 0 bases, with 10 bases remaining between them. The CDR3 runs 14 residues. Per germline, CDR1 SEHNR and CDR2 FQNEAQ (reference sequence). CDR3 in amino acids: CASSLFEVNTEAFF. The CDR3 bases that were read are TGTGCCAGCAGCCTCTTTGAGGTGAACACTGAA.

The CDR3 bases that were read are TGCAGCGTAATAACAGGGGGCGGCGAC. It is translated as CSVITGGGD. The full CDR3 sequence reads CSVITGGGDYTF. The rearrangement joins TRBV29-1 to TRBJ1-2; 9 positions match TRBD1. The CDR3 extends 3 residues past the end of the read, so its final part is completed from the germline J gene. CDR3 size: 12 residues. Germline V gene lookup returns CDR1 SQVTM and CDR2 ANQGSEA.

As for this clone: The read finishes 3 residues shy of the CDR3 end, and the germline J gene is used to complete it. The V gene is TRBV29-1, the J gene TRBJ1-2, with D possibly being TRBD1 (6 bases). V was clipped by 6 bases and J by 3 bases, with 11 bases between them. The CDR3 contains 12 residues. The germline CDR1 and CDR2 sequences are SQVTM and ANQGSEA. The CDR3 region is CSVLGGDYGYTF. The CDR3 bases that were read are TGCAGCGTCTTAGGGGGTGACTATGGC.

A word on this clone: The sequence runs out 3 residues before the end of the CDR3; the remainder is reconstructed from the germline J gene. The chain combines TRBV7-9 with TRBJ2-7; 7 bases agree with TRBD1. The CDR3 consists of 14 residues. Germline values: CDR1 SEHNR, CDR2 FQNEAQ (reference sequence). The V segment lost 5 bases and the J segment 1 base; nucleotides outside the gene matches: 5. CDR3 protein: CASSVPGQSYEQYF. Partial CDR3 DNA: TGTGCCAGCAGCGTACCGGGACAGTCCTACGAG.

With respect to this clone: The CDR3 end lies 3 residues beyond the end of the read and is filled in from the germline J gene. The chain uses TRBV2 and TRBJ2-3; 7 bases are shared with TRBD1. Germline V gives CDR1 SNHLY, CDR2 FYNNEI. The CDR3 has 15 residues. The covered CDR3 bases are TGTGCCAGCACCACAGGGGCTTATAGCAATCAGCCG. The encoded protein is CASTTGAYSNQP. The complete CDR3 reads CASTTGAYSNQPQYF.

With respect to this clone: The read gets to within 3 residues of the CDR3 end, and the germline J gene fills in the rest. The chain is built from TRBV5-4 and TRBJ2-5; D not resolved. Trimming removed 4 bases at V and 1 base at J, with 11 bases between. Germline-derived CDR1 and CDR2 are SGHNT and YYREEE (reference sequence). There are 14 residues in the CDR3. The covered CDR3 bases are TGTGCCAGCAGCCTGGCCTCGGTCCAAGAGACC. Translated: CASSLASVQET. From start to end, the CDR3 is CASSLASVQETQYF. Together with reference TRBV5-4 and TRBJ2-5, the CDR3 gives the full variable domain: ETGVTQSPTHLIKTRGQQVTLRCSSQSGHNTVSWYQQALGQGPQFIFQYYREEENGRGNFPPRFSGLQFPNYSSELNVNALELDDSALYLCASSLASVQETQYFGPGTRLLVL.

Points on this clone: Sequencing ends 3 residues short of the CDR3 end; the germline J gene provides the rest. This chain connects TRBV7-9 to TRBJ2-2, with a possible D match to TRBD1 (6 bases). Trimming left V 9 bases short and J 1 base short, with 9 bases between. The CDR3 contains 13 residues. The germline V gene encodes CDR1 SEHNR and CDR2 FQNEAQ (reference sequence). Incomplete CDR3 DNA: TGTGCCAGAGAACAGGGGAACACCGGGGAG. Its protein is CAREQGNTGE. The entire CDR3 sequence reads CAREQGNTGELFF.

About this clone: The CDR3 end falls 3 residues outside the read, so it is completed with the germline J gene. The rearrangement uses TRBV19 and TRBJ2-7; no clear D gene. Trimming removed 5 bases from V and 5 bases from J, with 7 bases in between. The germline V gene has CDR1 LNHDA and CDR2 SQIVND (reference sequence). The CDR3 extends over 11 amino acids. The part of the CDR3 DNA that was read is TGTGCCAGTAGTTTCCGCGACGAG. Amino acids: CASSFRDE. In full, the CDR3 is CASSFRDEQYF.